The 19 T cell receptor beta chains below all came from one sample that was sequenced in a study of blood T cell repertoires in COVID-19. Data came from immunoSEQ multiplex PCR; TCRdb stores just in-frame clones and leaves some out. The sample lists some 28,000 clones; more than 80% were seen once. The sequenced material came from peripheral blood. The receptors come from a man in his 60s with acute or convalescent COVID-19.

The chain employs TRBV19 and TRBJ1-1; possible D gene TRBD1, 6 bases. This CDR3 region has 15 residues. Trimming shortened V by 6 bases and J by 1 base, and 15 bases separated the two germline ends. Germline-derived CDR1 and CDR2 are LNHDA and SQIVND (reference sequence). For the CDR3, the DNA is TGTGCCAGTAGACGGTCCAGGACAGAGAACACTGAAGCTTTCTTT. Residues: CASRRSRTENTEAFF.

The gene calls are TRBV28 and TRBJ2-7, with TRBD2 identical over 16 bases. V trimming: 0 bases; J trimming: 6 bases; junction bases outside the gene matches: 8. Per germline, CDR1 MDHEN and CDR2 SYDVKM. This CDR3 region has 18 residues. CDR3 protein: CASSLCLGLAGGPCEQYF. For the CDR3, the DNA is TGTGCCAGCAGTTTATGCTTGGGACTAGCGGGAGGGCCTTGCGAGCAGTACTTC.

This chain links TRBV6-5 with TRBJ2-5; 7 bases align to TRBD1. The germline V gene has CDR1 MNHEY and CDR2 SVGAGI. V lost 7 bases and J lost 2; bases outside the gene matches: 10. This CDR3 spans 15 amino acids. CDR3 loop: CASKPPPGQQETQYF. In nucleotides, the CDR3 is TGTGCCAGCAAACCGCCCCCGGGACAGCAAGAGACCCAGTACTTC.

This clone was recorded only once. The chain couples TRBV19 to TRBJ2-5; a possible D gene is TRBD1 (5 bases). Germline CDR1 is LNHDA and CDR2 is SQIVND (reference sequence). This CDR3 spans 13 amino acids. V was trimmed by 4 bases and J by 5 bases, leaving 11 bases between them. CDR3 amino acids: CASSKGIVETQYF. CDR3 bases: TGTGCCAGTAGTAAGGGGATCGTGGAGACCCAGTACTTC.

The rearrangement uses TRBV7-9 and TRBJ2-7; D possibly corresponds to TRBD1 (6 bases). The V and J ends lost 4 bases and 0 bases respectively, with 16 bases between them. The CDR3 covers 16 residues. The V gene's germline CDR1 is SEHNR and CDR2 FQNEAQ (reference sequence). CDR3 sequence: CASSSRAGAPSYEQYF. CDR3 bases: TGTGCCAGCAGCTCTAGAGCAGGGGCCCCCTCCTACGAGCAGTACTTC.

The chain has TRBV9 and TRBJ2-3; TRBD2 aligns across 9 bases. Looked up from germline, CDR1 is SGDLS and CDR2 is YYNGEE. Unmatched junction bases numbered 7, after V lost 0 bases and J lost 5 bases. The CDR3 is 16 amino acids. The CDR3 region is CASSVDSLAGRDTQYF. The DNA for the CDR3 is TGTGCCAGCAGCGTAGATAGTCTAGCGGGGAGAGATACGCAGTATTTT.

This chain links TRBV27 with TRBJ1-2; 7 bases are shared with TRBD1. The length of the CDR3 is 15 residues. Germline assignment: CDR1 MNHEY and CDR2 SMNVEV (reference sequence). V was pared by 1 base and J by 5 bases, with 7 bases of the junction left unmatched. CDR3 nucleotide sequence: TGTGCCAGCAGTTTATTACGAGGGGGCAGGTATGGCTACACCTTC. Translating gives CASSLLRGGRYGYTF.

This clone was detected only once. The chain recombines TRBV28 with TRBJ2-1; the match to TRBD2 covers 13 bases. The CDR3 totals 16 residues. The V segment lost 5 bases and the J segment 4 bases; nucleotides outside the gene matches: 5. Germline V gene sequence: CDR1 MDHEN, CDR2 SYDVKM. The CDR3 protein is CASSGGLAGTYNEQFF. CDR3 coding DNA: TGTGCCAGCAGTGGGGGACTAGCGGGGACTTACAATGAGCAGTTCTTC.

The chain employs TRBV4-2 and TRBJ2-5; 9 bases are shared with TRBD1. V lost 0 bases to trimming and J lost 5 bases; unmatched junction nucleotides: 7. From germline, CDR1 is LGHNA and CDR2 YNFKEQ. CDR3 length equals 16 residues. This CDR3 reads CASSQEPGQGFETQYF. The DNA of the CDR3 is TGTGCCAGCAGCCAAGAACCGGGACAGGGCTTTGAGACCCAGTACTTC.

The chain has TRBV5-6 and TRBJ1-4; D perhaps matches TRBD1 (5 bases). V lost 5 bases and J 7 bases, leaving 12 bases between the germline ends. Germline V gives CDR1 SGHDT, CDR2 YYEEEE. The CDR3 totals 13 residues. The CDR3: CASRSGFSEKLFF. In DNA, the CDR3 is TGTGCCAGCAGATCAGGGTTTAGTGAAAAACTGTTTTTT.

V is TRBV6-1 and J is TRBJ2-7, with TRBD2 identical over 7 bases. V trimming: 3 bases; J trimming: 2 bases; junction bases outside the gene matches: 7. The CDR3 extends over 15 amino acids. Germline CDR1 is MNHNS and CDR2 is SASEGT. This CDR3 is CASSDPGLPTYEQYF. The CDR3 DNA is TGTGCCAGCAGTGATCCGGGACTACCAACCTACGAGCAGTACTTC.

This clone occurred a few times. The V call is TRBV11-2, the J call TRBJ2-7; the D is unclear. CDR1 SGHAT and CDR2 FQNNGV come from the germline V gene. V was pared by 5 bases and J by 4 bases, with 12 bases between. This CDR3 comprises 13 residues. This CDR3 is CASSVYREYEQYF. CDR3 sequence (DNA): TGTGCCAGCAGCGTATACAGAGAATACGAGCAGTACTTC.

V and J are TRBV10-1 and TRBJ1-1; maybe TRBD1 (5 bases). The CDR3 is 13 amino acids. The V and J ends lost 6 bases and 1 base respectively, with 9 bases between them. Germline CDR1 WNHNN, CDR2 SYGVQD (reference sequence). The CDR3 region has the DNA TGCGCCAGCAGGCGACAGACGAACACTGAAGCTTTCTTT. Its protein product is CASRRQTNTEAFF.

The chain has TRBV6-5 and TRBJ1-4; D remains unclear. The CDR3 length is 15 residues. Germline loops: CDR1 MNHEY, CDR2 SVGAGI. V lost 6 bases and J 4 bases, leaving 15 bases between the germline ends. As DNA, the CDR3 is TGTGCCAGCAGAACCTCTGGCAGGCTTAATGAAAAACTGTTTTTT. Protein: CASRTSGRLNEKLFF.

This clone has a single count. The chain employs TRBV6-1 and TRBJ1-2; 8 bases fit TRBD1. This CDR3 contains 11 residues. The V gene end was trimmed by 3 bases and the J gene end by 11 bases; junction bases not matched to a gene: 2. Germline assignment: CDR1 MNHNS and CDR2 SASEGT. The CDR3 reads CASSETGVYTF. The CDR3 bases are TGTGCCAGCAGTGAGACAGGGGTATACACCTTC.

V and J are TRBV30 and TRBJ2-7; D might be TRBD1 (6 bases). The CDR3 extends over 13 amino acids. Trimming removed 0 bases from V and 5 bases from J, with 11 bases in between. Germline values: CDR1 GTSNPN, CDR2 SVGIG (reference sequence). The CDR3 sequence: CAWSVQDSHEQYF. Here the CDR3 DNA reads TGTGCCTGGAGTGTACAGGACAGCCACGAGCAGTACTTC.

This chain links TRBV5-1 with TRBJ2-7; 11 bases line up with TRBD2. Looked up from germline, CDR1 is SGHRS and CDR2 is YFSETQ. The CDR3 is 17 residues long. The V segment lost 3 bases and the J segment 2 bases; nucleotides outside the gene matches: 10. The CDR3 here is CASSSWSPSGGTYEQYF. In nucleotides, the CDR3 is TGCGCCAGCAGCTCCTGGTCCCCTAGCGGGGGGACCTACGAGCAGTACTTC.

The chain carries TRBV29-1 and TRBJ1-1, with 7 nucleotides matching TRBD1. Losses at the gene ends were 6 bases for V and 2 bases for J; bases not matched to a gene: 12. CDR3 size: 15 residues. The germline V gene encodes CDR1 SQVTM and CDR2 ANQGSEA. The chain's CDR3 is CSVGQGGWGNTEAFF. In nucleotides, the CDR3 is TGCAGCGTGGGACAAGGGGGCTGGGGAAACACTGAAGCTTTCTTT.

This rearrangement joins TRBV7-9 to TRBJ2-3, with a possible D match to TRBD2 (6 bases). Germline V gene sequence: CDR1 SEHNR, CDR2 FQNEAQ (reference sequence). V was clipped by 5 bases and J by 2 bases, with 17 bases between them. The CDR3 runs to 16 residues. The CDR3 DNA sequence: TGTGCCAGCAGCCCGCGGGACGGAACCTTCACAGATACGCAGTATTTT. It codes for CASSPRDGTFTDTQYF.